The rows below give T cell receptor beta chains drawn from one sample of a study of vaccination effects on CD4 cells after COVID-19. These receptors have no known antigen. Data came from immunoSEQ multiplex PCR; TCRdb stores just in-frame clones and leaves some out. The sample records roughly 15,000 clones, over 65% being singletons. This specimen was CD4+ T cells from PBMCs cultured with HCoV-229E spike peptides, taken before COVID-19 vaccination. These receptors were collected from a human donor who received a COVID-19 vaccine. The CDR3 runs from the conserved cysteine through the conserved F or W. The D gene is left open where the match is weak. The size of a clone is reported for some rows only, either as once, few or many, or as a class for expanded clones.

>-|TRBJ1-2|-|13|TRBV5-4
CASSLQGGYGYTF
TGTGCCAGCAGCTTGCAAGGGGGCTATGGCTACACCTTC
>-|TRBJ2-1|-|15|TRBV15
CATSWLAETYNEQFF
TGTGCCACCAGCTGGTTAGCGGAGACCTACAATGAGCAGTTCTTC
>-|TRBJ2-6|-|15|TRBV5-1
CASSPDPSGANVLTF
TGCGCCAGCAGCCCGGACCCGTCTGGGGCCAACGTCCTGACTTTC
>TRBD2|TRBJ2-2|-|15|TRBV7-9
CAIGTSGTDTGELFF
TGTGCCATCGGGACTAGCGGGACTGACACCGGGGAGCTGTTTTTT
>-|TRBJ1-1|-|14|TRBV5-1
CASSLGQTNTEAFF
TGCGCCAGCAGCTTGGGGCAGACGAACACTGAAGCTTTCTTT
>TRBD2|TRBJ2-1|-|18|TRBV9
CASSVVAGGSRSYNEQFF
TGTGCCAGCAGCGTAGTAGCGGGGGGCTCGAGGTCCTACAATGAGCAGTTCTTC
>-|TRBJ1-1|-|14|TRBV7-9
CASSLGSGNTEAFF
TGTGCCAGCAGCTTAGGGTCCGGGAACACTGAAGCTTTCTTT
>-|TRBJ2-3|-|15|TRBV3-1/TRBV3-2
CASSQGWGITDTQYF
TGTGCCAGCAGCCAGGGATGGGGGATCACAGATACGCAGTATTTT
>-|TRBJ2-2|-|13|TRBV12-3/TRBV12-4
CASSLRGYGELFF
TGTGCCAGCAGTTTAAGGGGGTACGGGGAGCTGTTTTTT
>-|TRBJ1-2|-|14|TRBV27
CASSPYSGQYGYTF
TGTGCCAGCAGTCCATATTCAGGACAGTATGGCTACACCTTC
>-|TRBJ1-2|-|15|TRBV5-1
CASSDGHKRVYGYTF
TGCGCCAGCAGCGACGGACACAAAAGGGTCTATGGCTACACCTTC
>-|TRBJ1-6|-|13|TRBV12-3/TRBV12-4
CASSPRQSSPLHF
TGTGCCAGCAGTCCCCGACAGAGTTCACCCCTCCACTTT
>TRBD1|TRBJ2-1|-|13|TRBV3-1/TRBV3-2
CASSQDRLTGTFF
TGTGCCAGCAGCCAAGACAGGTTGACAGGGACGTTCTTC
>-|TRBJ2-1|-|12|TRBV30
CAWMPGLNEQFF
TGTGCCTGGATGCCGGGTTTGAATGAGCAGTTCTTC
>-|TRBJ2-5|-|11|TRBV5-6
CASSSGSAQYF
TGTGCCAGCAGCTCGGGCTCGGCCCAGTACTTC
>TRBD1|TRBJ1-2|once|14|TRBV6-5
CASSWGQGNYGYTF
TGTGCCAGCAGTTGGGGACAGGGGAACTATGGCTACACCTTC
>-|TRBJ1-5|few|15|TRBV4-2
CASSQSMQGREPQHF
TGTGCCAGCAGCCAATCGATGCAGGGCCGGGAGCCCCAGCATTTT
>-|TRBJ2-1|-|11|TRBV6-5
CASSLRDEQFF
TGTGCCAGCAGCTTGAGGGATGAGCAGTTCTTC
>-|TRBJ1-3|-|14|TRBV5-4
CASSQGFSGNTIYF
TGTGCCAGCAGTCAGGGCTTCTCTGGAAACACCATATATTTT
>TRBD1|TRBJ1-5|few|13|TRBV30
CAWSGQADQPQHF
TGTGCCTGGAGCGGACAGGCAGATCAGCCCCAGCATTTT
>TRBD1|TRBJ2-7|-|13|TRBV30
CAWRPTGAYEQYF
TGTGCCTGGAGACCTACAGGGGCCTACGAGCAGTACTTC
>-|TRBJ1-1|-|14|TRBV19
CASSTLQRGWEAFF
TGTGCCAGTAGTACCCTTCAGCGTGGGTGGGAAGCTTTCTTT
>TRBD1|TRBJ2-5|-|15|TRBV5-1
CASSLGQGAWETQYF
TGCGCCAGCAGCTTAGGACAGGGGGCATGGGAGACCCAGTACTTC
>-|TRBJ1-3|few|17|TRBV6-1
CASSEGGGGWSGNTIYF
TGTGCCAGCAGTGAAGGGGGAGGGGGTTGGTCTGGAAACACCATATATTTT
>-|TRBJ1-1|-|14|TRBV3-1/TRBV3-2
CASSLGPMNTEAFF
TGTGCCAGCAGCCTTGGACCCATGAACACTGAAGCTTTCTTT
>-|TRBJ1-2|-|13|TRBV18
CASSRGGQYGYTF
TGTGCCAGCTCACGGGGCGGCCAGTATGGCTACACCTTC
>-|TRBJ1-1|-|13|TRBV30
CAWSSWGNTEAFF
TGTGCCTGGAGTAGCTGGGGGAACACTGAAGCTTTCTTT
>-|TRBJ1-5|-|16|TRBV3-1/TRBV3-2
CASSQDFVQGNQPQHF
TGTGCCAGCAGCCAAGATTTTGTGCAGGGAAATCAGCCCCAGCATTTT
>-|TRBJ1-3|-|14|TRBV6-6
CASSTRQELNTIYF
TGTGCCAGCAGCACGAGACAGGAATTAAACACCATATATTTT
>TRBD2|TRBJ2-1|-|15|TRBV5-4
CASSLRVAGKDEQFF
TGTGCCAGCAGCTTGAGGGTAGCGGGGAAGGATGAGCAGTTCTTC
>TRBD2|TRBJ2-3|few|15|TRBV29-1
CSVQTVAGRTDTQYF
TGCAGCGTTCAAACCGTAGCGGGACGCACAGATACGCAGTATTTT
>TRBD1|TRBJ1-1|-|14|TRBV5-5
CASSGGQGASEAFF
TGTGCCAGCAGCGGGGGACAGGGGGCGTCTGAAGCTTTCTTT
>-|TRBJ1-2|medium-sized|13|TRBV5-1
CASSLPSLHGYTF
TGCGCCAGCAGCTTACCAAGTCTCCATGGCTACACCTTC
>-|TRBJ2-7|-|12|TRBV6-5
CASSPRRIEQYF
TGTGCCAGCAGTCCGCGGAGGATCGAGCAGTACTTC
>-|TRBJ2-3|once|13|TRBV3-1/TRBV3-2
CASSQVVTDTQYF
TGTGCCAGCAGCCAAGTGGTAACAGATACGCAGTATTTT